These 17 T cell receptor beta chains were all obtained from the same sample, sequenced in a study of T cell responses to AZD1222 COVID-19 vaccine. Sequencing used immunoSEQ multiplex PCR; TCRdb keeps in-frame clones, though not all of them. Among roughly 200,000 clones listed, roughly 92% were seen once. The specimen comprised peripheral blood, sampled 28 days after the second dose of the MenACWY control vaccine. The source of these receptors is an adult who received the MenACWY meningococcal vaccine as a control.

The chain is built from TRBV9 and TRBJ1-6, with TRBD1 matching over 10 bases. The CDR3 is 18 amino acids. Germline-derived CDR1 and CDR2 are SGDLS and YYNGEE. V shed 3 bases and J 10 bases; nucleotides not matched to a gene: 16. CDR3 residues: CASSAHGDRGSGGSPLHF. The CDR3 DNA reads TGTGCCAGCAGCGCCCACGGGGACAGGGGATCGGGGGGATCACCCCTCCACTTT.

This chain joins TRBV4-1 and TRBJ2-1; no reliable D call. V was cut by 3 bases and J by 8 bases, with 14 bases left in between. This CDR3 has 14 residues. CDR1 MGHRA and CDR2 YSYEKL come from the germline V gene. The DNA of the CDR3 is TGCGCCAGCAGCCATCGGGTCGCCTTGTATGAGCAGTTCTTC. The encoded protein is CASSHRVALYEQFF.

This chain connects TRBV29-1 to TRBJ1-2, with 7 bases that match TRBD1. The germline CDR1 and CDR2 sequences are SQVTM and ANQGSEA. With V trimmed by 7 bases and J by 8 bases, 10 bases remained unmatched. This CDR3 is 12 amino acids long. The CDR3: CSAGDREGGYTF. The CDR3 DNA reads as TGCAGCGCCGGAGACAGGGAGGGAGGCTACACCTTC.

This sequence joins TRBV6-1 and TRBJ1-1, with D maybe TRBD1 (5 bases). The CDR3 consists of 14 residues. The germline gives CDR1 MNHNS, CDR2 SASEGT. V was trimmed by 3 bases and J by 4 bases, leaving 12 bases between them. The CDR3 reads CASSDLMGGTEAFF. The CDR3 nucleotides are TGTGCCAGCAGTGACCTCATGGGGGGCACTGAAGCTTTCTTT.

The rearrangement joins TRBV6-1 to TRBJ1-1; 9 nucleotides line up with TRBD1. This CDR3 is built from 16 residues. V trimming: 4 bases; J trimming: 1 base; junction bases outside the gene matches: 7. Germline CDR1 is MNHNS and CDR2 is SASEGT. The CDR3 region has the DNA TGTGCCAGCAGTGTTCCCGGGACAGGGACGAACACTGAAGCTTTCTTT. Its translation: CASSVPGTGTNTEAFF.

The chain links TRBV9 to TRBJ1-2; D possibly corresponds to TRBD1 (5 bases). CDR3 length equals 15 residues. Germline CDR1 reads SGDLS; CDR2 reads YYNGEE. Trimming left V 3 bases short and J 6 bases short, with 18 bases between. The CDR3 sequence is CASSGGRGLGDGYTF. The DNA of the CDR3 is TGTGCCAGCAGCGGGGGACGGGGATTAGGGGATGGCTACACCTTC.

As regards this clone: The sample contains more than one DNA sequence encoding this CDR3. V gene TRBV5-1 combines with J gene TRBJ2-3, with D perhaps assigned TRBD1 or TRBD2 (5 bases each). Germline CDR1 reads SGHRS; CDR2 reads YFSETQ. V was clipped by 0 bases and J by 4 bases, with 12 bases between them. CDR3 size: 15 residues. The chain's CDR3 is CASSLARGQADTQYF. Here the CDR3 DNA reads TGCGCCAGCAGCTTGGCGAGGGGCCAGGCAGATACGCAGTATTTT. Full variable domain (missing parts from reference TRBV5-1 and TRBJ2-3): KAGVTQTPRYLIKTRGQQVTLSCSPISGHRSVSWYQQTPGQGLQFLFEYFSETQRNKGNFPGRFSGRQFSNSRSEMNVSTLELGDSALYLCASSLARGQADTQYFGPGTRLTVL.

V is TRBV19 and J is TRBJ2-7; 10 positions match TRBD2. V trimming: 5 bases; J trimming: 2 bases; junction bases outside the gene matches: 12. From germline, CDR1 is LNHDA and CDR2 SQIVND (reference sequence). The CDR3 has 17 residues. CDR3 protein: CASSYRASGSTAYEQYF. In DNA, the CDR3 is TGTGCCAGTAGTTACCGGGCTAGCGGGAGTACCGCCTACGAGCAGTACTTC. Drawing the rest from reference TRBV19 and TRBJ2-7, the complete variable domain is DGGITQSPKYLFRKEGQNVTLSCEQNLNHDAMYWYRQDPGQGLRLIYYSQIVNDFQKGDIAEGYSVSREKKESFPLTVTSAQKNPTAFYLCASSYRASGSTAYEQYFGPGTRLTVT.

This clone was seen a few times. This chain links TRBV9 with TRBJ2-2, with D unresolved. The CDR3 spans 15 residues. With 0 bases removed from V and 1 base from J, the gap between germline ends came to 7 bases. Germline V gene lookup returns CDR1 SGDLS and CDR2 YYNGEE. Here the CDR3 DNA reads TGTGCCAGCAGCGTAGGTGGTCGGAACACCGGGGAGCTGTTTTTT. Translation: CASSVGGRNTGELFF.

This chain connects TRBV5-3 to TRBJ1-1; D perhaps matches TRBD1 (6 bases). TRBV5-3 is classed as an ORF, of uncertain function. The V and J ends lost 3 bases and 3 bases respectively, with 18 bases between them. CDR3 size: 16 residues. The CDR3 spells CARSWRGTSDHTEAFF. In DNA form, the CDR3 reads TGTGCCAGAAGCTGGCGGGGGACATCAGATCACACTGAAGCTTTCTTT.

The gene calls are TRBV7-2 and TRBJ1-5, with 7 bases matching TRBD1. Germline-derived CDR1 and CDR2 are SGHTA and FQGNSA. This CDR3 is 13 amino acids long. The V gene end was trimmed by 3 bases and the J gene end by 7 bases; junction bases not matched to a gene: 3. The CDR3 loop reads CASSFDRVQPQHF. CDR3 nucleotide sequence: TGTGCCAGCAGCTTCGACAGGGTACAGCCCCAGCATTTT. Supplemented by reference TRBV7-2 and TRBJ1-5, the full variable domain reads GAGVSQSPSNKVTEKGKDVELRCDPISGHTALYWYRQSLGQGLEFLIYFQGNSAPDKSGLPSDRFSAERTGGSVSTLTIQRTQQEDSAVYLCASSFDRVQPQHFGDGTRLSIL.

The rearrangement joins TRBV19 to TRBJ1-2; 9 bases are shared with TRBD1. Per germline, CDR1 LNHDA and CDR2 SQIVND (reference sequence). V was pared by 6 bases and J by 7 bases, with 9 bases of the junction left unmatched. The CDR3 spans 14 residues. The CDR3 is CASSDRGTYFGYTF. CDR3 nucleotide sequence: TGTGCCAGTAGCGACAGGGGGACATATTTTGGCTACACCTTC.

The chain has TRBV18 and TRBJ2-5; TRBD1 agrees at 9 bases. Germline lookup yields CDR1 KGHSH and CDR2 LQKENI. Trimming at V came to 6 bases and at J to 3 bases, leaving 5 bases not matched to a gene. The CDR3 length is 14 residues. The DNA of the CDR3 is TGTGCCAGCTCTCAGCGGACAGGGGAAGAGACCCAGTACTTC. Protein: CASSQRTGEETQYF.

This chain uses TRBV27 with TRBJ1-2, with 8 bases matching TRBD1. Per the germline V gene, CDR1 is MNHEY and CDR2 is SMNVEV (reference sequence). This CDR3 has 13 residues. V shed 5 bases, J shed 7 bases, and the junction held 6 bases outside the gene matches. CDR3 amino acids: CASSPQGALGYTF. The CDR3 DNA is TGTGCCAGCAGTCCCCAGGGGGCGCTTGGCTACACCTTC.

The gene calls are TRBV18 and TRBJ2-1; 11 bases are shared with TRBD1. CDR3 size: 16 residues. Germline assignment: CDR1 KGHSH and CDR2 LQKENI. With V trimmed by 5 bases and J by 6 bases, 9 bases remained unmatched. CDR3 sequence: CASSSTGQGALNEQFF. The DNA for the CDR3 is TGTGCCAGCTCATCGACTGGACAGGGGGCTCTCAATGAGCAGTTCTTC.

This clone showed up just once. The chain recombines TRBV5-6 with TRBJ2-1, with TRBD2 as a possible D gene (6 bases). This CDR3 is built from 17 residues. Per germline, CDR1 SGHDT and CDR2 YYEEEE. The germline V and J ends were trimmed by 4 bases and 3 bases, with 20 bases remaining between them. The CDR3 bases are TGTGCCAGCAGCCCCTTAGCTTGGGGGGAGGTCTACAATGAGCAGTTCTTC. It specifies CASSPLAWGEVYNEQFF.

The chain recombines TRBV7-8 with TRBJ1-2; D is undetermined. The CDR3 has 13 amino acids. Trimming removed 3 bases at V and 0 bases at J, with 5 bases between. Per the germline V gene, CDR1 is SGHVS and CDR2 is FQNEAQ. DNA of the CDR3: TGTGCCAGCAGCTTTCGCTCTAACTATGGCTACACCTTC. This sequence encodes CASSFRSNYGYTF.